Listed below are T cell receptor beta chains from one sample, sequenced in a study of CD8 T cells in Susac syndrome. One entry per CDR3 protein, called by TCRdb with MiXCR from the immunoSEQ multiplex PCR reads. The repertoire holds some 120,000 distinct CDR3 sequences, with around 92% as singletons. The sample comprised CD8+ T cells from PBMCs. The receptors originated from a human donor in good health. CDR3s include the opening cysteine and the closing phenylalanine or tryptophan. D genes are given only for firm matches. Size tells how often a clone was seen (once, few, many) or the class of an expanded clone, and some rows leave it out.

v_gene: TRBV7-2
d_gene: -
j_gene: TRBJ1-1
abundance: -
CDR3nt: TGTGCCAGCAGCTTAGCTAGTCCCCGGGACGACGAGAAAGCTTTCTTT
CDR3aa: CASSLASPRDDEKAFF

v_gene: TRBV15
d_gene: -
j_gene: TRBJ1-1
abundance: -
CDR3nt: TGTGCCACCAGCGAGACGGGAAACACTGAAGCTTTCTTT
CDR3aa: CATSETGNTEAFF

v_gene: TRBV4-1
d_gene: -
j_gene: TRBJ2-1
abundance: -
CDR3nt: TGCGCCAGCAGCCAGGTGGACTTGATCACCTACAATGAGCAGTTCTTC
CDR3aa: CASSQVDLITYNEQFF

v_gene: TRBV18
d_gene: -
j_gene: TRBJ2-1
abundance: -
CDR3nt: TGTGCCAGCTCACCACGGGCAGTGCTCGGGGAGCAGTTCTTC
CDR3aa: CASSPRAVLGEQFF

v_gene: TRBV6-6
d_gene: -
j_gene: TRBJ2-5
abundance: -
CDR3nt: TGTGCCAGCACCACAATACGTCAAGAGACCCAGTACTTC
CDR3aa: CASTTIRQETQYF

v_gene: TRBV9
d_gene: TRBD2
j_gene: TRBJ2-1
abundance: -
CDR3nt: TGTGCCAGCAGCTCCTCCGGGACTAGCGGAACGAGCTCCTACAATGAGCAGTTCTTC
CDR3aa: CASSSSGTSGTSSYNEQFF

v_gene: TRBV19
d_gene: -
j_gene: TRBJ1-1
abundance: -
CDR3nt: TGTGCCAGTACCACCGACGGTATGAACACTGAAGCTTTCTTT
CDR3aa: CASTTDGMNTEAFF

v_gene: TRBV20-1
d_gene: TRBD2
j_gene: TRBJ2-3
abundance: -
CDR3nt: TGCAGTGCTACCCCTAGCGGAGGGGGCACAGATACGCAGTATTTT
CDR3aa: CSATPSGGGTDTQYF

v_gene: TRBV19
d_gene: TRBD2
j_gene: TRBJ2-1
abundance: -
CDR3nt: TGTGCCAGTGTTAGCGGGGGGTTTTTCAATGAGCAGTTCTTC
CDR3aa: CASVSGGFFNEQFF

v_gene: TRBV6-6
d_gene: TRBD1
j_gene: TRBJ1-5
abundance: once
CDR3nt: TGTGCCAGCAGTTACTCCGGACAGGGACAGCCCCAGCATTTT
CDR3aa: CASSYSGQGQPQHF

v_gene: TRBV6-2/TRBV6-3
d_gene: -
j_gene: TRBJ1-2
abundance: -
CDR3nt: TGTGCCAGCAGTATAATTACAGGGATTAATGGCTACACCTTC
CDR3aa: CASSIITGINGYTF

v_gene: TRBV3-1
d_gene: -
j_gene: TRBJ2-2
abundance: -
CDR3nt: TGTGCCAGCAGCCAGTCTGGAGTAGAGCTGTTTTTT
CDR3aa: CASSQSGVELFF

v_gene: TRBV6-2/TRBV6-3
d_gene: -
j_gene: TRBJ1-5
abundance: once
CDR3nt: TGTGCCAGCACTCGAGGGATCCCGCGGGATCAGCCCCAGCATTTT
CDR3aa: CASTRGIPRDQPQHF

v_gene: TRBV11-2
d_gene: -
j_gene: TRBJ2-5
abundance: -
CDR3nt: TGTGCCAGCAGCCCCTTAGAGACCCAGTACTTC
CDR3aa: CASSPLETQYF

v_gene: TRBV4-3
d_gene: -
j_gene: TRBJ1-2
abundance: once
CDR3nt: TGCGCCAGCAGCCAAGACGCCTCCTTTAACTATGGCTACACCTTC
CDR3aa: CASSQDASFNYGYTF

v_gene: TRBV20-1
d_gene: -
j_gene: TRBJ2-5
abundance: -
CDR3nt: TGCAGTGCCAGAGTCCCAGGGCGGGAGACCCAGTACTTC
CDR3aa: CSARVPGRETQYF

v_gene: TRBV14
d_gene: -
j_gene: TRBJ2-7
abundance: -
CDR3nt: TGTGCCAGCAGCCAAGATAAACAGGCGATCTACGAGCAGTACTTC
CDR3aa: CASSQDKQAIYEQYF

v_gene: TRBV6-1
d_gene: TRBD2
j_gene: TRBJ2-2
abundance: -
CDR3nt: TGTGCCAGCAGTGAACCAGCGGGAGCGAACACCGGGGAGCTGTTTTTT
CDR3aa: CASSEPAGANTGELFF

v_gene: TRBV12-3/TRBV12-4
d_gene: TRBD1
j_gene: TRBJ2-3
abundance: -
CDR3nt: TGTGCCAGCAGAGAGGGACAGCAGCGAGATACGCAGTATTTT
CDR3aa: CASREGQQRDTQYF

v_gene: TRBV14
d_gene: -
j_gene: TRBJ1-1
abundance: -
CDR3nt: TGTGCCAGCAGCCACCCCCCGGGAACGAACACTGAAGCTTTCTTT
CDR3aa: CASSHPPGTNTEAFF

v_gene: TRBV19
d_gene: -
j_gene: TRBJ1-4
abundance: once
CDR3nt: TGTGCCAGTAGTACCCGACAGGCAACTAATGAAAAACTGTTTTTT
CDR3aa: CASSTRQATNEKLFF

v_gene: TRBV29-1
d_gene: -
j_gene: TRBJ2-3
abundance: -
CDR3nt: TGCAGCGTTGAAACTAACACAGATACGCAGTATTTT
CDR3aa: CSVETNTDTQYF

v_gene: TRBV7-9
d_gene: TRBD2
j_gene: TRBJ2-1
abundance: -
CDR3nt: TGTGCCAGCAGATTCGGTGGGACTAGCGATGCTGAGCAGTTCTTC
CDR3aa: CASRFGGTSDAEQFF

v_gene: TRBV7-8
d_gene: -
j_gene: TRBJ1-2
abundance: once
CDR3nt: TGTGCCAGCAGCGGGGCCCTTGGATTCTATGGCTACACCTTC
CDR3aa: CASSGALGFYGYTF

v_gene: TRBV7-9
d_gene: -
j_gene: TRBJ2-1
abundance: -
CDR3nt: TGTGCCAGCAGCTTGTGGAGGGCCTCTGGAAATGAGCAGTTCTTC
CDR3aa: CASSLWRASGNEQFF

v_gene: TRBV20-1
d_gene: TRBD2
j_gene: TRBJ2-3
abundance: -
CDR3nt: TGCAGTGGCTCCACTAGCGGGAGATTAAGGGATACGCAGTATTTT
CDR3aa: CSGSTSGRLRDTQYF

v_gene: TRBV5-1
d_gene: -
j_gene: TRBJ1-1
abundance: -
CDR3nt: TGCGCCAGCAGCCCGACAGGACACATGAACACTGAAGCTTTCTTT
CDR3aa: CASSPTGHMNTEAFF

v_gene: TRBV9
d_gene: -
j_gene: TRBJ1-5
abundance: -
CDR3nt: TGTGCCAGCCTTGATACCAGAACCGGACAGCCCCAGCATTTT
CDR3aa: CASLDTRTGQPQHF

v_gene: TRBV9
d_gene: -
j_gene: TRBJ1-1
abundance: -
CDR3nt: TGTGCCAGCAGCGCCTTACAGGGAGAGGGCACTGAAGCTTTCTTT
CDR3aa: CASSALQGEGTEAFF

v_gene: TRBV4-3
d_gene: TRBD1
j_gene: TRBJ2-1
abundance: -
CDR3nt: TGCGCCAGCAGCCAAGTACCCGGGACAGGAGTTGAGCAGTTCTTC
CDR3aa: CASSQVPGTGVEQFF

v_gene: TRBV29-1
d_gene: -
j_gene: TRBJ2-6
abundance: few
CDR3nt: TGCAGCGTTTATATTTGGGGGGCCAACGTCCTGACTTTC
CDR3aa: CSVYIWGANVLTF

v_gene: TRBV14
d_gene: -
j_gene: TRBJ2-7
abundance: -
CDR3nt: TGTGCCAGCAGCCAAGATTACGGGCTAGCGACATCCTACGAGCAGTACTTC
CDR3aa: CASSQDYGLATSYEQYF

v_gene: TRBV2
d_gene: -
j_gene: TRBJ1-5
abundance: -
CDR3nt: TGTGCCAGCAGTGATCGAGGGGTCGGTCAGCCCCAGCATTTT
CDR3aa: CASSDRGVGQPQHF

v_gene: TRBV5-1
d_gene: TRBD1
j_gene: TRBJ2-1
abundance: -
CDR3nt: TGCGCCAGCAGCTCGACAGGGGTCAGCTCCTACAATGAGCAGTTCTTC
CDR3aa: CASSSTGVSSYNEQFF

v_gene: TRBV19
d_gene: -
j_gene: TRBJ2-3
abundance: -
CDR3nt: TGTGCCAGTAGTTTAGGCACCGTCATGGATACGCAGTATTTT
CDR3aa: CASSLGTVMDTQYF

v_gene: TRBV19
d_gene: TRBD1
j_gene: TRBJ1-2
abundance: few
CDR3nt: TGTGCCAGTAGTTCGACGACAGGGGACTATGGCTACACCTTC
CDR3aa: CASSSTTGDYGYTF

v_gene: TRBV20-1
d_gene: -
j_gene: TRBJ2-3
abundance: -
CDR3nt: TGCAGTGCTGGGGTAGGAGATACGCAGTATTTT
CDR3aa: CSAGVGDTQYF

v_gene: TRBV3-1
d_gene: -
j_gene: TRBJ2-7
abundance: -
CDR3nt: TGTGCCAGCAGTCACGACGCCGAGCAGTACTTC
CDR3aa: CASSHDAEQYF

v_gene: TRBV19
d_gene: -
j_gene: TRBJ1-1
abundance: -
CDR3nt: TGTGCCAGTAGTATTGCAAGAAGAACGGGCACTGAAGCTTTCTTT
CDR3aa: CASSIARRTGTEAFF

v_gene: TRBV7-9
d_gene: -
j_gene: TRBJ2-7
abundance: -
CDR3nt: TGTGCCAGCAGCTTCGGACAGTACATCTACGAGCAGTACTTC
CDR3aa: CASSFGQYIYEQYF

v_gene: TRBV18
d_gene: -
j_gene: TRBJ1-5
abundance: -
CDR3nt: TGTGCCAGCTCACCCCCAGGGATCAATCAGCCCCAGCATTTT
CDR3aa: CASSPPGINQPQHF

v_gene: TRBV7-3
d_gene: TRBD1
j_gene: TRBJ2-7
abundance: -
CDR3nt: TGTGCCAGCAGCCGGGGACAGGGGCCCTCCTACGAGCAGTACTTC
CDR3aa: CASSRGQGPSYEQYF

v_gene: TRBV2
d_gene: -
j_gene: TRBJ1-2
abundance: -
CDR3nt: TGTGCCAGCAGTCCGGTACGAGGCAGGGGCTACACCTTC
CDR3aa: CASSPVRGRGYTF

v_gene: TRBV27
d_gene: -
j_gene: TRBJ2-7
abundance: -
CDR3nt: TGTGCCAGCAAGGCCGGGACCCAGGCCTACGAGCAGTACTTC
CDR3aa: CASKAGTQAYEQYF

v_gene: TRBV5-1
d_gene: TRBD1
j_gene: TRBJ2-1
abundance: -
CDR3nt: TGCGCCAGCAGCTTGGACCCAGGGGGCAATGAGCAGTTCTTC
CDR3aa: CASSLDPGGNEQFF

v_gene: TRBV6-6
d_gene: TRBD2
j_gene: TRBJ2-7
abundance: -
CDR3nt: TGTGCCAGCAGTACCGGGACTAGCTTTTACGAGCAGTACTTC
CDR3aa: CASSTGTSFYEQYF

v_gene: TRBV29-1
d_gene: TRBD1
j_gene: TRBJ2-1
abundance: -
CDR3nt: TGCAGCGTTGAACAGGGGGCCCCGGACAATGAGCAGTTCTTC
CDR3aa: CSVEQGAPDNEQFF

v_gene: TRBV7-2
d_gene: -
j_gene: TRBJ1-5
abundance: -
CDR3nt: TGTGCCAGCAGTCCCACCCCCCTCCTCGAAAGGAATCAGCCCCAGCATTTT
CDR3aa: CASSPTPLLERNQPQHF

v_gene: TRBV5-1
d_gene: TRBD1
j_gene: TRBJ1-1
abundance: -
CDR3nt: TGCGCCAGCAGCTTGGCCAGGGCAAAACAGGACAGGACCACTGAAGCTTTCTTT
CDR3aa: CASSLARAKQDRTTEAFF

v_gene: TRBV29-1
d_gene: TRBD1
j_gene: TRBJ2-7
abundance: -
CDR3nt: TGCAGCGTACGAACCCCGGGACAGGGTAGGAGCGAGCAGTACTTC
CDR3aa: CSVRTPGQGRSEQYF

v_gene: TRBV7-2
d_gene: TRBD2
j_gene: TRBJ2-2
abundance: once
CDR3nt: TGTGCCAGCAGGATCTTTAGGGGACTAGCGGTCCAAGCCGGGGAGCTGTTTTTT
CDR3aa: CASRIFRGLAVQAGELFF

v_gene: TRBV29-1
d_gene: -
j_gene: TRBJ2-7
abundance: -
CDR3nt: TGCAGCGTCTCATCGCGGGGGCGGTACGAGCAGTACTTC
CDR3aa: CSVSSRGRYEQYF

v_gene: TRBV20-1
d_gene: -
j_gene: TRBJ2-1
abundance: -
CDR3nt: TGCAGTGCTCCCCGGGAGACCTACAATGAGCAGTTCTTC
CDR3aa: CSAPRETYNEQFF

v_gene: TRBV20-1
d_gene: TRBD2
j_gene: TRBJ2-7
abundance: once
CDR3nt: TGCAGTGCTTTTCTCGGGCTAGCGGGCTCCGACGAGCAGTACTTC
CDR3aa: CSAFLGLAGSDEQYF

v_gene: TRBV20-1
d_gene: -
j_gene: TRBJ1-2
abundance: -
CDR3nt: TGCAGTGCTAGGCCCAGCTATGGCTACACCTTC
CDR3aa: CSARPSYGYTF